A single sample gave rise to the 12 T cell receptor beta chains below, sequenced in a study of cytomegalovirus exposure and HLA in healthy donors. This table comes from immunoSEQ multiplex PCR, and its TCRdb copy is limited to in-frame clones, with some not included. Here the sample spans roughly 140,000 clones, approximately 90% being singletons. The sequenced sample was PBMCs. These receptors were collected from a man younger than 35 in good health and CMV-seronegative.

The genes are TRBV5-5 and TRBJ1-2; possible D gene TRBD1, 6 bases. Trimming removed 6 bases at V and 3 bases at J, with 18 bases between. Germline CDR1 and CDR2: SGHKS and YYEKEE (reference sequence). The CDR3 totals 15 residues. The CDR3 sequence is CASTRARTADYGYTF. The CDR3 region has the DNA TGTGCCAGCACCCGAGCCCGGACAGCCGACTATGGCTACACCTTC.

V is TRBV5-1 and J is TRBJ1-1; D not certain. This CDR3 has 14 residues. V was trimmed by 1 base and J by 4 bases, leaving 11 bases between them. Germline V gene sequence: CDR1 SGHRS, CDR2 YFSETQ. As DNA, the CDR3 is TGCGCCAGCAGCTTGCGCCGGGGAGCCACTGAAGCTTTCTTT. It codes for CASSLRRGATEAFF.

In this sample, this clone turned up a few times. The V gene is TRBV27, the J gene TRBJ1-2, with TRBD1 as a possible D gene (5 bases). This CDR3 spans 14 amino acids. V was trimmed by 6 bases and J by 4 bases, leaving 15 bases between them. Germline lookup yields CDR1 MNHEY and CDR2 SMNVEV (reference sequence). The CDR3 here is CASSQVGGVYGYTF. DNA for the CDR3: TGTGCCAGCAGCCAGGTCGGGGGTGTCTATGGCTACACCTTC.

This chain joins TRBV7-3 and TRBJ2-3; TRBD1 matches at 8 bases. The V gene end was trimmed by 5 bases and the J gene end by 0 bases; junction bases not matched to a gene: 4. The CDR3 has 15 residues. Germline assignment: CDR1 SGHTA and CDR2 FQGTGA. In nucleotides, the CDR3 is TGTGCCAGCAGCGGACAGGGCCGTAGCACAGATACGCAGTATTTT. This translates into CASSGQGRSTDTQYF.

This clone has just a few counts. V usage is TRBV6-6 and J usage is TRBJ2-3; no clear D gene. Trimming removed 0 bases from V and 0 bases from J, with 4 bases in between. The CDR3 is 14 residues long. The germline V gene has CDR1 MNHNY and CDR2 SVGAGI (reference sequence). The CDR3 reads CASSYSTSTDTQYF. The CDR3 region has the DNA TGTGCCAGCAGTTACTCGACTAGCACAGATACGCAGTATTTT.

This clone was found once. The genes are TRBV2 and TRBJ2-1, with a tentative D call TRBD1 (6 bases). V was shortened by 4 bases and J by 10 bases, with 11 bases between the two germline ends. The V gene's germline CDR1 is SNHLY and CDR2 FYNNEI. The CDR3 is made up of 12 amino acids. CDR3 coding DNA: TGTGCCAGCAGTGTCAGGGGCCACGAGCAGTTCTTC. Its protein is CASSVRGHEQFF.

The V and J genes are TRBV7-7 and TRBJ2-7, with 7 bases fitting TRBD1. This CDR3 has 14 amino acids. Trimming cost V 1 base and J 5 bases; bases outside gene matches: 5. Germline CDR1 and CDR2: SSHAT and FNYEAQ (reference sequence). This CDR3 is CASSLGDRVNEQYV. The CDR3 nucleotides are TGTGCCAGCAGCTTAGGAGACAGGGTTAACGAGCAGTACGTC.

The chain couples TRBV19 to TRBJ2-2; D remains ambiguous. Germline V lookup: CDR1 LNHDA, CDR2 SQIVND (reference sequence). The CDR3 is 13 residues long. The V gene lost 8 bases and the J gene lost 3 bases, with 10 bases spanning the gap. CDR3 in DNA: TGTGCCAGTGACAACGCCGACACCGGGGAGCTGTTTTTT. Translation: CASDNADTGELFF.

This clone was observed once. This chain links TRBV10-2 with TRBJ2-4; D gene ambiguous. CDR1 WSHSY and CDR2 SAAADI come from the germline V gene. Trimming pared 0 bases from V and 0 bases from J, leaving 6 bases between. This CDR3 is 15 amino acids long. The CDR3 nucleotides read TGCGCCAGCAGTGAGTCTCTCCTAGCCAAAAACATTCAGTACTTC. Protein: CASSESLLAKNIQYF.

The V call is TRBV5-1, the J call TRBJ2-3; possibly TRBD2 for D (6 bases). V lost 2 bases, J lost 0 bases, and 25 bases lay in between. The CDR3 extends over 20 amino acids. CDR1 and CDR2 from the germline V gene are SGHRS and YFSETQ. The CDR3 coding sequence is TGCGCCAGCAGCTTCCCTGCGAGCCCGGGGGACTTCCCTAGCACAGATACGCAGTATTTT. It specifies CASSFPASPGDFPSTDTQYF. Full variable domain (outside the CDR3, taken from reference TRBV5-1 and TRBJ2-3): KAGVTQTPRYLIKTRGQQVTLSCSPISGHRSVSWYQQTPGQGLQFLFEYFSETQRNKGNFPGRFSGRQFSNSRSEMNVSTLELGDSALYLCASSFPASPGDFPSTDTQYFGPGTRLTVL.

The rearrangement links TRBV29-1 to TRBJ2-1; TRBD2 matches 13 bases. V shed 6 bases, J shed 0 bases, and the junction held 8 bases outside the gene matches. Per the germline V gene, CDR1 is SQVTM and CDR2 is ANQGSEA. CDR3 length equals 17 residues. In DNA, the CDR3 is TGCAGCGTGAGGGGACTAGCGGGACCAAGCTCCTACAATGAGCAGTTCTTC. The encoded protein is CSVRGLAGPSSYNEQFF.

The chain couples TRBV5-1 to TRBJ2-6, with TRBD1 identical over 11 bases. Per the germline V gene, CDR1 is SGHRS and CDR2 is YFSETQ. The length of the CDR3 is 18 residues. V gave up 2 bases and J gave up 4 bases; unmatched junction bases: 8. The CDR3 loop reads CASSFGQGALGGANVLTF. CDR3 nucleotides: TGCGCCAGCAGCTTCGGACAGGGGGCGCTGGGCGGGGCCAACGTCCTGACTTTC.